This T cell receptor (beta chain) comes out of a study of OX40 agonist ivuxolimab in advanced cancers. Findings of the study overall: Partial responders at 0.1-3.0 mg/kg showed near-lowest clonal expansion. The authors did not determine the antigen specificity of the expanded peripheral T cells.

TCRdb's table, derived via immunoSEQ multiplex PCR, lists solely in-frame clones and lacks some. The sample yields 20,000 to 25,000 clones, under 90% seen once. As concerns this clone: Its antigen remains unknown.

The input for sequencing was CD4+ or CD8+ T cells sorted from blood, taken in a trial of the OX40 agonist ivuxolimab. This sequence was found in an adult with an advanced solid tumor such as melanoma, head and neck, liver or kidney cancer.

This chain's CDR3 is CASSQRSVSVNTEAFF. The CDR3 DNA follows: TGTGCCAGCAGCCAACGGAGTGTATCCGTGAACACTGAAGCTTTCTTT. The chain links TRBV4-2 to TRBJ1-1; D is undetermined. Per germline, CDR1 LGHNA and CDR2 YNFKEQ. Trimming cost V 2 bases and J 0 bases, with 13 bases left between them. The CDR3 spans 16 residues.